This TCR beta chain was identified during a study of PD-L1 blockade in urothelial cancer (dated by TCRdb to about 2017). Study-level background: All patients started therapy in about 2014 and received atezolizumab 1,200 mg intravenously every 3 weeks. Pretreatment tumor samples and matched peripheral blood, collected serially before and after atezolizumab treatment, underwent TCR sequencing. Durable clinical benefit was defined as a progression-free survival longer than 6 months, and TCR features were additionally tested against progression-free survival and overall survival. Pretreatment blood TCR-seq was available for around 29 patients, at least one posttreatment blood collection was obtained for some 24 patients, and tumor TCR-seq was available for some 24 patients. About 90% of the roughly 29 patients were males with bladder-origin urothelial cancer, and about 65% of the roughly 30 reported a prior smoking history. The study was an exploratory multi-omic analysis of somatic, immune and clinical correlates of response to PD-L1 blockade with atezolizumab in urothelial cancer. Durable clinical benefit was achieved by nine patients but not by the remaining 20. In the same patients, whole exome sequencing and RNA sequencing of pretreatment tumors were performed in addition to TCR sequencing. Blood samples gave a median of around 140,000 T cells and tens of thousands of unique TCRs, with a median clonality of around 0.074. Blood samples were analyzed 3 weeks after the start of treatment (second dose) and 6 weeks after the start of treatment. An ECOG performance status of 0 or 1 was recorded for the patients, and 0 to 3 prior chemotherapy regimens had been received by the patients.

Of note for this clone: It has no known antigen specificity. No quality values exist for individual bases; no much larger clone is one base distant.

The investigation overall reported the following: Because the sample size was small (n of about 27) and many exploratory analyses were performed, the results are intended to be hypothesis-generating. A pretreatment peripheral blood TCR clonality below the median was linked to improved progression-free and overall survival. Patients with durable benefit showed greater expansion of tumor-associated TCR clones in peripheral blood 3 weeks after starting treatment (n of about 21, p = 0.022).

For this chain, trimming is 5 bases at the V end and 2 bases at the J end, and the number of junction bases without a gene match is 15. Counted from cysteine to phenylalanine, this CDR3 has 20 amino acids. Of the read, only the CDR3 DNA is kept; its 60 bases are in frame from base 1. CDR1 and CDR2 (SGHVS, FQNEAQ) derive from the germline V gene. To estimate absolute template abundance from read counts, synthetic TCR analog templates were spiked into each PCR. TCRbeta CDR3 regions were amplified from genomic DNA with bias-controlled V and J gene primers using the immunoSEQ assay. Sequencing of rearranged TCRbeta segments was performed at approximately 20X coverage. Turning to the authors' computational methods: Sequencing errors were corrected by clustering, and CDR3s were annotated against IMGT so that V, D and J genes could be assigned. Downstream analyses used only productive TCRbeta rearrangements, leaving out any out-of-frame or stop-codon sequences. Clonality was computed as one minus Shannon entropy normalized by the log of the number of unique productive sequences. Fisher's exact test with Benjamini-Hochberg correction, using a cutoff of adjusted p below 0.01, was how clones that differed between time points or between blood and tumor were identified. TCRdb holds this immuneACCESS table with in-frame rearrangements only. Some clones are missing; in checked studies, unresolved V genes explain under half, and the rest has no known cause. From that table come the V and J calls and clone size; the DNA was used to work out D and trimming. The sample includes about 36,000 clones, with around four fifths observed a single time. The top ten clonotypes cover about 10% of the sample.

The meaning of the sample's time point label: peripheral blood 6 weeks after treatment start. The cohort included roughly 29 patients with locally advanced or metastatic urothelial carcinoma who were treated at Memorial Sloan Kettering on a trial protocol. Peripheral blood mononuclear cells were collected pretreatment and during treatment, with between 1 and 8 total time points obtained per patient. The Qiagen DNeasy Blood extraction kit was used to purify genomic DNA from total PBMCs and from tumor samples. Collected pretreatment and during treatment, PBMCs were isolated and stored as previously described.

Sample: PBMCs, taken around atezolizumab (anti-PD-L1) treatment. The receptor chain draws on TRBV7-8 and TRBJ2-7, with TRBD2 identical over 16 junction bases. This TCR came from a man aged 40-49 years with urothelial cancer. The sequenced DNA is TGTGCCAGCAGCGCGCGCCGCCCCGGGACTAGCGGGAGGGCCCCCTACGAGCAGTACTTC. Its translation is CASSARRPGTSGRAPYEQYF.